A selection of T cell receptor beta chains follows, all from one sample in a study of graft-versus-host responses after intestinal transplantation. TCRdb's table, derived via immunoSEQ multiplex PCR, lists solely in-frame clones and lacks some. This sample yields 85,000 to 100,000 clones, of which around 93% are seen a single time; approximately 0.33% belongs to the top ten. These receptors' antigens are unknown. Sequencing was performed on unstimulated CD4+ T cells sorted from spleen or lymph node cells, taken before transplant. These receptors originate from a human donor who was the organ donor for an intestinal transplant. The CDR3 runs from the conserved cysteine through the conserved F or W. The order of the fields is V gene, J gene, D gene, CDR3 DNA, CDR3 protein. D genes are given only for firm matches.

TRBV14,TRBJ2-1,.,TGTGCCAGCAGCAACCAGGGCAGATATTACAATGAGCAGTTCTTC,CASSNQGRYYNEQFF
TRBV2,TRBJ2-5,.,TGTGCCAGCAATAGACAGCCCCCGGAGACCCAGTACTTC,CASNRQPPETQYF
TRBV27,TRBJ2-3,TRBD2,TGTGCCAGCAGTTTATGGACTAGCGATACGCAGTATTTT,CASSLWTSDTQYF
TRBV30,TRBJ1-4,.,TGTGCCTGGAGTCTGGGGAGGGGATCTAATGAAAAACTGTTTTTT,CAWSLGRGSNEKLFF
TRBV4-1,TRBJ1-1,TRBD1,TGCGCCAGCAGCCGACAGGGGATGAACACTGAAGCTTTCTTT,CASSRQGMNTEAFF
TRBV4-1,TRBJ1-2,.,TGCGCCAGCAGCCAAGATCCCAATGGCTACACCTTC,CASSQDPNGYTF
TRBV27,TRBJ1-1,.,TGTGCCAGCAGTTTGGGAGGTTTGAACACTGAAGCTTTCTTT,CASSLGGLNTEAFF
TRBV6-6,TRBJ2-1,.,TGTGCCAGCAGTTACGACGCGGGGTCTATGCATGAGCAGTTCTTC,CASSYDAGSMHEQFF
TRBV19,TRBJ1-5,.,TGTGCCAGTAACTATGGGGGCCCATACAATCAGCCCCAGCATTTT,CASNYGGPYNQPQHF
TRBV6-5,TRBJ2-7,.,TGTGCCAGCAGTTACCCTCTGGACAGCTCCTACGAGCAGTACTTC,CASSYPLDSSYEQYF
TRBV6-5,TRBJ2-5,.,TGTGCCAGCAGGTACCAATCCGGGTCTCCTCAAGAGACCCAGTACTTC,CASRYQSGSPQETQYF
TRBV7-9,TRBJ1-3,.,TGTGCCAGCAGCTTGGCAGGGGGAAACACCATATATTTT,CASSLAGGNTIYF
TRBV6-5,TRBJ1-2,.,TGTGCCAGCAGAAGGACAGTCGACTATGGCTACACCTTC,CASRRTVDYGYTF
TRBV27,TRBJ2-7,.,TGTGCCAGCAGACCGACAGGCCTGGGGGAGCAGTACTTC,CASRPTGLGEQYF
TRBV28,TRBJ1-4,.,TGTGCCAGCAGCCGGCCGGGGTACCCGCCGGCTAATGAAAAACTGTTTTTT,CASSRPGYPPANEKLFF
TRBV28,TRBJ2-7,.,TGTGCCACTAAACAGGCCGCCCCCTACGAGCAGTACTTC,CATKQAAPYEQYF
TRBV28,TRBJ2-2,.,TGTGCCAGCAGTTTAATAAGGGGAAGGCTTATATCGAACACCGGGGAGCTGTTTTTT,CASSLIRGRLISNTGELFF
TRBV4-2,TRBJ1-2,TRBD1,TGTGCCAGCAGCCAAGAGGAGGGGGCTACCTATGGCTACACCTTC,CASSQEEGATYGYTF